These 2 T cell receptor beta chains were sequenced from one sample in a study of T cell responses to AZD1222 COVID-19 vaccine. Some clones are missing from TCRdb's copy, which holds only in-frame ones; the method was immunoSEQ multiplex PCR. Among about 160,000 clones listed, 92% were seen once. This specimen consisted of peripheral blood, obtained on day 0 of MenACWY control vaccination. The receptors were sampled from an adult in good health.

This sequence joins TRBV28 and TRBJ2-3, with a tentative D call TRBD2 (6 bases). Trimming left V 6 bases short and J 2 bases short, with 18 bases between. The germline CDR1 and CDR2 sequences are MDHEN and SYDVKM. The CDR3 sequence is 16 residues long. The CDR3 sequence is CASSGGTQGYTDTQYF. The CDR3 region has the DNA TGTGCCAGCAGCGGCGGGACTCAAGGATACACAGATACGCAGTATTTT.

The CDR3: CASSIGPRRLNTEAFF. In DNA form, the CDR3 reads TGTGCCAGTAGTATAGGCCCCCGGAGGCTGAACACTGAAGCTTTCTTT. The rearrangement links TRBV19 to TRBJ1-1, with no clear D. Germline V CDR1 and CDR2: LNHDA, SQIVND (reference sequence). The V end lost 1 base, the J end lost 0 bases, and 12 bases lay between the germline ends. The CDR3 is made up of 16 amino acids.